Detailed here is one T cell receptor beta chain. This entry belongs to a study of blood T cell repertoires in COVID-19. Study background: COVID-19 samples from acute and convalescent phases originated in the United States, Italy and Spain. In each case, the material was cDNA or gDNA derived from T cells, B-cell-depleted T cells, or PBMCs.

Sequencing was performed with immunoSEQ multiplex PCR; in TCRdb, only in-frame clones are kept and a portion is missing. The table lists 150,000 or so clones, approximately 80% of them singletons. The specimen sequenced was peripheral blood. The sequence was collected from a woman of 80 years or more with active or convalescent COVID-19.

The CDR3 spells CAWSRGIEAFF. For the CDR3, the DNA is TGTGCCTGGAGTAGGGGAATTGAAGCTTTCTTT. The chain links TRBV30 to TRBJ1-1, with D perhaps matching TRBD1 (5 bases). Germline V gene data show CDR1 as GTSNPN and CDR2 as SVGIG (reference sequence). This CDR3 has 11 amino acids. With 2 bases removed from V and 7 bases from J, the gap between germline ends came to 8 bases.